This TCR beta chain was sequenced during a study of CD8 T cells in Susac syndrome. CDR3 length equals 14 residues. In germline, CDR1 is LGHDT, CDR2 YNNKEL (reference sequence). V lost 3 bases and J 4 bases, leaving 12 bases between the germline ends. The T cells that were sequenced for TCR beta were CD8+ and CD4+ cells from blood. TEMRA cells were FACS-enriched, unlike CD8+ and CD4+ T cells, which were negatively isolated. The RNA input was roughly 0.45 to 1 ug, and it was reverse transcribed with random hexamers. The CDR3 of TCR beta was amplified by immunoSEQ multiplex PCR across 54 Vbeta and 13 Jbeta. TCRdb re-called the immunoSEQ multiplex PCR reads with MiXCR, one entry per CDR3 protein. The sample shows roughly 70,000 distinct CDR3 sequences, 95% to 96% of them seen only once.

The clonotype comes from a human donor with multiple sclerosis. The sample consisted of CD4+ T cells from PBMCs. This rearrangement joins TRBV3-1 to TRBJ1-2; D gene ambiguous. This chain's CDR3 is CASSQAMGSYGYTF. The CDR3 region has the DNA TGTGCCAGCAGCCAGGCCATGGGGAGCTATGGCTACACCTTC.